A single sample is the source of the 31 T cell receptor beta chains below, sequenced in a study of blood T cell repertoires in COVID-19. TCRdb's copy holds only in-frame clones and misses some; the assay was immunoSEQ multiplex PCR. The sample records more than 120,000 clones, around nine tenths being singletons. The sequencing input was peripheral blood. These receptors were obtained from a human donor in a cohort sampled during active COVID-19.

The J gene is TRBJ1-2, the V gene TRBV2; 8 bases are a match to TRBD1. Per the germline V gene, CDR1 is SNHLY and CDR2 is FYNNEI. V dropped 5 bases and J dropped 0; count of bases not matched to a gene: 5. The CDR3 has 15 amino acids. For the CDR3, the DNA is TGTGCCAGCAGTCTACAGGGGGAAGCTAACTATGGCTACACCTTC. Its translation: CASSLQGEANYGYTF. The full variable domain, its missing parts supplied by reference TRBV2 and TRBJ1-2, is EPEVTQTPSHQVTQMGQEVILRCVPISNHLYFYWYRQILGQKVEFLVSFYNNEISEKSEIFDDQFSVERPDGSNFTLKIRSTKLEDSAMYFCASSLQGEANYGYTFGSGTRLTVV.

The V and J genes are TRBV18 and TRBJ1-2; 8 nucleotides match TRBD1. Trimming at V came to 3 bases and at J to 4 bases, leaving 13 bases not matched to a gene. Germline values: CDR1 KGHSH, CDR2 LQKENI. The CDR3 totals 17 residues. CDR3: CASSPTPSGQGRYGYTF. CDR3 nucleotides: TGTGCCAGCTCACCTACCCCATCAGGACAGGGCCGCTATGGCTACACCTTC.

In DNA form, the CDR3 reads TGTGCCTGGACTATTGACAGCCCCCGGTGGGGCTATGGCTACACCTTC. Translated, it gives CAWTIDSPRWGYGYTF. This rearrangement joins TRBV30 to TRBJ1-2, with a tentative D call TRBD1 (5 bases). The CDR3 covers 16 residues. Trimming pared 4 bases from V and 4 bases from J, leaving 22 bases between. Germline V CDR1 and CDR2: GTSNPN, SVGIG (reference sequence).

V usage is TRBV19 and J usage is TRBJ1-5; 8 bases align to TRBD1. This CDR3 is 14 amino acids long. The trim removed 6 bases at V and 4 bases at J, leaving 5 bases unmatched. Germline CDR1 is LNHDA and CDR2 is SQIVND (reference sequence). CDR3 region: CASRDRDLNQPQHF. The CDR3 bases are TGTGCCAGTAGGGACAGGGACTTAAATCAGCCCCAGCATTTT.

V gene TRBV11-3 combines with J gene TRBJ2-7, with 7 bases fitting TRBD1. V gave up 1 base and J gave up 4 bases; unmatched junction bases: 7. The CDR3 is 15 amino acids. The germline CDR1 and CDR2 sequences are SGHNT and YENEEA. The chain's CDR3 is CASSLAGDRSYEQYF. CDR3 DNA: TGTGCCAGCAGCTTAGCCGGGGACAGATCGTACGAGCAGTACTTC.

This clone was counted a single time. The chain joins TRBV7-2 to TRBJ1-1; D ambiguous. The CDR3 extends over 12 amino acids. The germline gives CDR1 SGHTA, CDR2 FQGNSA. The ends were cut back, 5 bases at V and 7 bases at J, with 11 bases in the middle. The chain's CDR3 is CASSQRAGEAFF. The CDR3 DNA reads TGTGCCAGCAGCCAGAGGGCGGGTGAAGCTTTCTTT. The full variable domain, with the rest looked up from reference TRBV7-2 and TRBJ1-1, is GAGVSQSPSNKVTEKGKDVELRCDPISGHTALYWYRQSLGQGLEFLIYFQGNSAPDKSGLPSDRFSAERTGGSVSTLTIQRTQQEDSAVYLCASSQRAGEAFFGQGTRLTVV.

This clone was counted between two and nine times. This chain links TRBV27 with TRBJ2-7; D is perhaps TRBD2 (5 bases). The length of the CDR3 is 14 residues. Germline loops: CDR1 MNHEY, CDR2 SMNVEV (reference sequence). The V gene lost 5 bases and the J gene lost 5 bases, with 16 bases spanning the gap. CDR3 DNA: TGTGCCAGCAGTCCCCTACTAGGGTCCCACGAGCAGTACTTC. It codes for CASSPLLGSHEQYF.

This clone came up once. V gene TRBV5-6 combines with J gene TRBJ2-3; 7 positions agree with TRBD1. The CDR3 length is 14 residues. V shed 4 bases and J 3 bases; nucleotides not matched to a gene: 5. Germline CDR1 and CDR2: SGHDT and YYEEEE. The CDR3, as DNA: TGTGCCAGCAGCCTGACAGGGCGTACAGATACGCAGTATTTT. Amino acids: CASSLTGRTDTQYF.

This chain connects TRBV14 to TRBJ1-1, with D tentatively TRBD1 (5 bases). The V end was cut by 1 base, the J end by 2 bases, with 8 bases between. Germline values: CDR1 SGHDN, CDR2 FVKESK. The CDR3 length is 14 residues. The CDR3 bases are TGTGCCAGCAGCCAAGTTCAGGGAAACACTGAAGCTTTCTTT. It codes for CASSQVQGNTEAFF. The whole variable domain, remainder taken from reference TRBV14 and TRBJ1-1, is EAGVTQFPSHSVIEKGQTVTLRCDPISGHDNLYWYRRVMGKEIKFLLHFVKESKQDESGMPNNRFLAERTGGTYSTLKVQPAELEDSGVYFCASSQVQGNTEAFFGQGTRLTVV.

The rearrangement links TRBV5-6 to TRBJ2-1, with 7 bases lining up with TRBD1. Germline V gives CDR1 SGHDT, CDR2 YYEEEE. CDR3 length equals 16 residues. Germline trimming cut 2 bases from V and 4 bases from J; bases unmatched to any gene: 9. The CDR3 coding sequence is TGTGCCAGCAGCTTTACAGGGGTCTCGATTTACAATGAGCAGTTCTTC. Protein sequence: CASSFTGVSIYNEQFF.

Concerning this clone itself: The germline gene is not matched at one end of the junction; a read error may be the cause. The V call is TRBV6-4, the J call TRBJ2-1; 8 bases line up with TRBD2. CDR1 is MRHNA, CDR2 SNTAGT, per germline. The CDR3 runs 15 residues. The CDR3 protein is CASSVQAGANNGQFF. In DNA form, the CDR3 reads TGTGCCAGCAGTGTACAAGCGGGGGCGAATAATGGGCAGTTCTTC.

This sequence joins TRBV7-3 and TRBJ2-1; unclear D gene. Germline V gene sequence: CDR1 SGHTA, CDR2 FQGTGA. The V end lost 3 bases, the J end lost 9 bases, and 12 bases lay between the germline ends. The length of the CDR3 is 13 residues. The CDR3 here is CASSFTTYSEQFF. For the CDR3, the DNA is TGTGCCAGCAGCTTCACCACCTATAGTGAGCAGTTCTTC. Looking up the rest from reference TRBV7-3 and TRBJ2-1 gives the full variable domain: GAGVSQTPSNKVTEKGKYVELRCDPISGHTALYWYRQSLGQGPEFLIYFQGTGAADDSGLPNDRFFAVRPEGSVSTLKIQRTERGDSAVYLCASSFTTYSEQFFGPGTRLTVL.

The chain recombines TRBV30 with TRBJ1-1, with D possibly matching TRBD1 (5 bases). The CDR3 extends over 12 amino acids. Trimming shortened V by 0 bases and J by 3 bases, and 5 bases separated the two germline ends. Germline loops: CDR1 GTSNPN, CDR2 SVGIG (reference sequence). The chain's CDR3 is CAWSVQDTEAFF. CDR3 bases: TGTGCCTGGAGTGTACAGGACACTGAAGCTTTCTTT.

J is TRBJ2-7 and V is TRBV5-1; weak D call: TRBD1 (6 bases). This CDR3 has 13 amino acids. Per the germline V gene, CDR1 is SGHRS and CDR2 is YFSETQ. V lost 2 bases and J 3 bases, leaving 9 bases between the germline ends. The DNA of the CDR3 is TGCGCCAGCAGCTTACAGGGATACTACGAGCAGTACTTC. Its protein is CASSLQGYYEQYF.

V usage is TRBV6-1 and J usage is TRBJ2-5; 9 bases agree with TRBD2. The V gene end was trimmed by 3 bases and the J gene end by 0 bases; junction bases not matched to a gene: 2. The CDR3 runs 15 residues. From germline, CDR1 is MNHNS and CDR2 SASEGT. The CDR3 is CASSEIAGDQETQYF. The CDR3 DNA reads TGTGCCAGCAGTGAGATAGCGGGGGACCAAGAGACCCAGTACTTC.

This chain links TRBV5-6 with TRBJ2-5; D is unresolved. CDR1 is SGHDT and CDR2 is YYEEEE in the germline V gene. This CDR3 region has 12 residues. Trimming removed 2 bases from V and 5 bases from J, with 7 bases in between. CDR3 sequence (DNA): TGTGCCAGCAGCTTTCTAACGGAGACCCAGTACTTC. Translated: CASSFLTETQYF.

CDR3 nucleotide sequence: TGTGCCAGCAGCCGTGGACAGGGTAGCTCCTACGAGCAGTACTTC. Residues: CASSRGQGSSYEQYF. The chain recombines TRBV6-5 with TRBJ2-7; the match to TRBD1 covers 8 bases. Trimming at V came to 6 bases and at J to 0 bases, leaving 7 bases not matched to a gene. CDR1 is MNHEY and CDR2 is SVGAGI in the germline V gene. The CDR3 is 15 amino acids.

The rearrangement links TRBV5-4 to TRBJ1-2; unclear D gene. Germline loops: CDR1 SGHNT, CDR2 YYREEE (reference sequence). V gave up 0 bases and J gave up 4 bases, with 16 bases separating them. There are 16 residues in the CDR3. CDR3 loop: CASSLGRGSLIYGYTF. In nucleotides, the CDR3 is TGTGCCAGCAGCTTGGGGCGCGGGTCGCTCATCTATGGCTACACCTTC.

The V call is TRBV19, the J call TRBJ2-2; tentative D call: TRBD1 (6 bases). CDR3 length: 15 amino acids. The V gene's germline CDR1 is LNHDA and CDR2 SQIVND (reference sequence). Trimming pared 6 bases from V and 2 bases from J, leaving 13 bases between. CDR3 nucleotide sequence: TGTGCCAGTAGGGCACCGGGACAAAACACCGGGGAGCTGTTTTTT. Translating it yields CASRAPGQNTGELFF.

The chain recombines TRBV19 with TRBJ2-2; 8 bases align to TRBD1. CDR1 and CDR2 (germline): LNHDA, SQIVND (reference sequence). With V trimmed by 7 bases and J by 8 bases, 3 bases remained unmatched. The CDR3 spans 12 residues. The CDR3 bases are TGTGCCAGTACAGGGGGCTTGGGGGAGCTGTTTTTT. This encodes CASTGGLGELFF.

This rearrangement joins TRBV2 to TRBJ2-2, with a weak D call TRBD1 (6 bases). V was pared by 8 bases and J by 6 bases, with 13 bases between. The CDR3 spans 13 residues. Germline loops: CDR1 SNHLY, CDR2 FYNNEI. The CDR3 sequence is CASHGGFAGELFF. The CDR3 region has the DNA TGTGCCAGCCATGGGGGCTTCGCCGGGGAGCTGTTTTTT. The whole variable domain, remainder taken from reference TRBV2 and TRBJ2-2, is EPEVTQTPSHQVTQMGQEVILRCVPISNHLYFYWYRQILGQKVEFLVSFYNNEISEKSEIFDDQFSVERPDGSNFTLKIRSTKLEDSAMYFCASHGGFAGELFFGEGSRLTVL.

The CDR3 here is CASSAMTGLERNEQFF. For the CDR3, the DNA is TGCGCCAGCAGCGCGATGACAGGGCTCGAGCGGAATGAGCAGTTCTTC. The chain recombines TRBV5-1 with TRBJ2-1; 7 bases map to TRBD1. This CDR3 has 16 residues. CDR1 SGHRS and CDR2 YFSETQ come from the germline V gene. The V gene end was trimmed by 4 bases and the J gene end by 7 bases; junction bases not matched to a gene: 14.

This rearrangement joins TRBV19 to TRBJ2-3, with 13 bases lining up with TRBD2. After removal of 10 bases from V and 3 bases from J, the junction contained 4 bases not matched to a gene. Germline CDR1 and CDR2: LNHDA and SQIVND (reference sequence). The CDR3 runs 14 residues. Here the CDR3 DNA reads TGTGCCACTCAGACTAGCGGGGGGACAGATACGCAGTATTTT. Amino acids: CATQTSGGTDTQYF.

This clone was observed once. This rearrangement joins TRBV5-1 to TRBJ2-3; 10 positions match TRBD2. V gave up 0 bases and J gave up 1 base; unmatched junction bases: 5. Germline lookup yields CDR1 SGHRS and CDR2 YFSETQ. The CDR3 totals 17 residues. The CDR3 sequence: CASSLGSTSGGTDTQYF. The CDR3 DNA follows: TGCGCCAGCAGCTTGGGGTCCACTAGCGGGGGCACAGATACGCAGTATTTT. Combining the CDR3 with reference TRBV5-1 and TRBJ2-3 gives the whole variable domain KAGVTQTPRYLIKTRGQQVTLSCSPISGHRSVSWYQQTPGQGLQFLFEYFSETQRNKGNFPGRFSGRQFSNSRSEMNVSTLELGDSALYLCASSLGSTSGGTDTQYFGPGTRLTVL.

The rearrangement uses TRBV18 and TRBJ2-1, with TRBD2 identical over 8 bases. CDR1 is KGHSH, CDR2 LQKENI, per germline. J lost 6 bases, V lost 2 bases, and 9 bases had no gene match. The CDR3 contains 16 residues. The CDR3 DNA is TGTGCCAGCTCACCAGTAGCGGGGCTGGGGGGCAATGAGCAGTTCTTC. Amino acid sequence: CASSPVAGLGGNEQFF.

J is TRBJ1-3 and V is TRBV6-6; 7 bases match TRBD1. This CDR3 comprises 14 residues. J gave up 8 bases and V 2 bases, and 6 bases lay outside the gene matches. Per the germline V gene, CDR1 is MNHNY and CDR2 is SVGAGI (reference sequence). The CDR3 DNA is TGTGCCAGCAGTTACGAGGGGGCGGTGGACACCATATATTTT. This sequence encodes CASSYEGAVDTIYF.

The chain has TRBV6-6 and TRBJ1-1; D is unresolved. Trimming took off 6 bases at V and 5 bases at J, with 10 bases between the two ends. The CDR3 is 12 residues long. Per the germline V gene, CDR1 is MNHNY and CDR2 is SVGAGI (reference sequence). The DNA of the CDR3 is TGTGCCAGCAGCCCCACAGAGACTGAAGCTTTCTTT. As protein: CASSPTETEAFF.

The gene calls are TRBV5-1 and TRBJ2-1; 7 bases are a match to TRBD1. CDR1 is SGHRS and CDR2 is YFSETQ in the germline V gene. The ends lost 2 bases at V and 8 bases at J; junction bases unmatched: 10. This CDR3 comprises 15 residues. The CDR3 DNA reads TGCGCCAGCAGCTTTACCGGACAGGCGTTTGATGAGCAGTTCTTC. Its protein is CASSFTGQAFDEQFF. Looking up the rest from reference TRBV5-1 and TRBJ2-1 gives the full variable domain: KAGVTQTPRYLIKTRGQQVTLSCSPISGHRSVSWYQQTPGQGLQFLFEYFSETQRNKGNFPGRFSGRQFSNSRSEMNVSTLELGDSALYLCASSFTGQAFDEQFFGPGTRLTVL.

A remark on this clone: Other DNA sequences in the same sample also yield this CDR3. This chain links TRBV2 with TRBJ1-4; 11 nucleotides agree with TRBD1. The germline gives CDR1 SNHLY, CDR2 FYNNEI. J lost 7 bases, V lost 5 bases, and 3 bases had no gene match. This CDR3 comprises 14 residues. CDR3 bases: TGTGCCAGCAGTCCGGACAGGGGGCGTGAAAAACTGTTTTTT. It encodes CASSPDRGREKLFF.

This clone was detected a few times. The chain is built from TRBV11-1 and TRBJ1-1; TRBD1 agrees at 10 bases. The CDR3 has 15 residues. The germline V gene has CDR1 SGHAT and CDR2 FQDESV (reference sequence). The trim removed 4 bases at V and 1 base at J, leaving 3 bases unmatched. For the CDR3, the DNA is TGTGCCAGCAGCTGGGGACAGGGGACGAACACTGAAGCTTTCTTT. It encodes CASSWGQGTNTEAFF.

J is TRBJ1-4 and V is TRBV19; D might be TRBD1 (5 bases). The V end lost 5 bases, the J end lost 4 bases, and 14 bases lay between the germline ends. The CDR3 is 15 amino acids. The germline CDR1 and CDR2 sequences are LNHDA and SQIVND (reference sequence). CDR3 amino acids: CASSPGGGDNEKLFF. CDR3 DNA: TGTGCCAGTAGTCCCGGCGGGGGGGATAATGAAAAACTGTTTTTT.